Presented here are 24 T cell receptor beta chains from one specimen sequenced in a study of T cell responses to AZD1222 COVID-19 vaccine. The data were produced by immunoSEQ multiplex PCR, yet TCRdb's version contains in-frame clones alone and is incomplete. The sample consists of about 220,000 clones, about 93% of them appearing once. This material consisted of peripheral blood, taken on day 0 of MenACWY control vaccination. The receptors originated from an adult in good health.

The CDR3 coding sequence is TGCAGCGTCTCTCCTTTTTTATACAATGAGCAGTTCTTC. As protein: CSVSPFLYNEQFF. The rearrangement joins TRBV29-1 to TRBJ2-1; D uncertain. The CDR3 is 13 amino acids. Trimming removed 6 bases from V and 4 bases from J, with 13 bases in between. Germline assignment: CDR1 SQVTM and CDR2 ANQGSEA.

This clone was seen just once. V and J are TRBV5-4 and TRBJ2-2, with 7 positions matching TRBD1. This CDR3 comprises 17 residues. The J segment lost 4 bases and the V segment lost 4 bases, leaving 13 bases of the junction unmatched. Looked up from germline, CDR1 is SGHNT and CDR2 is YYREEE (reference sequence). Here the CDR3 DNA reads TGTGCCAGCAGCCGCCTTATAAGACAGGGTACCACCGGGGAGCTGTTTTTT. It translates to CASSRLIRQGTTGELFF.

This clone showed up just a few times. V gene TRBV11-2 combines with J gene TRBJ2-2; unclear D gene. The V gene lost 5 bases and the J gene lost 2 bases, with 6 bases spanning the gap. Germline V gene sequence: CDR1 SGHAT, CDR2 FQNNGV. This CDR3 spans 13 amino acids. For the CDR3, the DNA is TGTGCCAGCAGCCCTGTTAACACCGGGGAGCTGTTTTTT. Translated: CASSPVNTGELFF.

The chain joins TRBV11-2 to TRBJ2-3, with TRBD2 identical over 9 bases. The V and J ends lost 1 base and 4 bases, in that order; junction bases with no gene match: 6. There are 16 residues in the CDR3. The germline CDR1 and CDR2 sequences are SGHAT and FQNNGV. The CDR3 nucleotides read TGTGCCAGCAGCTTAGTGGCAGCGGGGGGAGCAGATACGCAGTATTTT. Protein sequence: CASSLVAAGGADTQYF.

CDR3 DNA: TGTGCCAGCAGTTTATCGGCAGGGCCCTATGAAGCTTTCTTT. It codes for CASSLSAGPYEAFF. V and J are TRBV27 and TRBJ1-1; D is possibly TRBD1 (5 bases). The CDR3 is 14 residues long. Trimming removed 0 bases from V and 7 bases from J, with 12 bases in between. CDR1 MNHEY and CDR2 SMNVEV come from the germline V gene (reference sequence).

DNA of the CDR3: TGTGCCAGCAGTCCGGCTGGGGGGTATGGCTACACCTTC. Amino acid sequence: CASSPAGGYGYTF. The J gene is TRBJ1-2, the V gene TRBV12-3 or TRBV12-4; perhaps TRBD1 as D (5 bases). V was cut by 5 bases and J by 5 bases, with 12 bases left in between. The CDR3 spans 13 residues.

V and J are TRBV5-1 and TRBJ2-5; 9 bases line up with TRBD2. Unmatched junction bases numbered 6, after V lost 6 bases and J lost 0 bases. The CDR3 contains 15 residues. Germline CDR1 reads SGHRS; CDR2 reads YFSETQ. CDR3 sequence (DNA): TGCGCCAGCACCTTAGCGGGGGAGCACCAAGAGACCCAGTACTTC. It specifies CASTLAGEHQETQYF.

This CDR3 reads CASSRTGTGTEQFF. The CDR3 DNA reads TGCGCCAGCAGCCGCACCGGGACAGGGACCGAGCAGTTCTTC. The chain carries TRBV4-1 and TRBJ2-1; 9 bases match TRBD1. This CDR3 has 14 residues. CDR1 is MGHRA, CDR2 YSYEKL, per germline. The J segment lost 10 bases and the V segment lost 4 bases, leaving 8 bases of the junction unmatched.

V and J are TRBV29-1 and TRBJ2-1; 8 positions match TRBD1. J gave up 7 bases and V 2 bases, and 7 bases lay outside the gene matches. Germline V lookup: CDR1 SQVTM, CDR2 ANQGSEA. The CDR3 is 14 amino acids. The DNA of the CDR3 is TGCAGCGTTGAATCGTGGGGACAGGTTAATGAGCAGTTCTTC. It is translated as CSVESWGQVNEQFF.

The chain combines TRBV27 with TRBJ1-5; 7 bases align to TRBD1. Germline V lookup: CDR1 MNHEY, CDR2 SMNVEV (reference sequence). The CDR3 contains 17 residues. V shed 6 bases and J 0 bases; nucleotides not matched to a gene: 11. This CDR3 reads CASSPTGAHRSNQPQHF. The CDR3 nucleotides read TGTGCCAGCAGCCCCACAGGGGCTCACCGTAGCAATCAGCCCCAGCATTTT.

The chain couples TRBV5-4 to TRBJ2-5; the D call may be TRBD1 or TRBD2 (6 bases each). Trimming cost V 0 bases and J 4 bases, with 16 bases left between them. Per the germline V gene, CDR1 is SGHNT and CDR2 is YYREEE (reference sequence). The CDR3 spans 16 residues. CDR3 bases: TGTGCCAGCAGCTTGGATGGGGGGCTGGGTAGAGAGACCCAGTACTTC. Translating it yields CASSLDGGLGRETQYF.

The chain employs TRBV5-4 and TRBJ1-2; 7 bases align to TRBD1. Germline CDR1 reads SGHNT; CDR2 reads YYREEE (reference sequence). The CDR3 is 14 amino acids. The trim removed 3 bases at V and 10 bases at J, leaving 12 bases unmatched. CDR3 sequence: CASSSKDRISHYTF. In nucleotides, the CDR3 is TGTGCCAGCAGCTCGAAGGACAGGATATCCCACTACACCTTC.

The CDR3 DNA follows: TGCGCCAGCAGCTTGGTTCCAGGGCCTGACACTGAAGCTTTCTTT. This sequence encodes CASSLVPGPDTEAFF. V is TRBV5-1 and J is TRBJ1-1, with D perhaps TRBD1 (5 bases). Germline CDR1 SGHRS, CDR2 YFSETQ. This CDR3 has 15 residues. V dropped 0 bases and J dropped 3 bases, with 12 bases sitting between them.

A note on this clone: The same CDR3 also results from other DNA sequences found in this sample. The CDR3 loop reads CASSQGAVNTEAFF. DNA of the CDR3: TGTGCCAGCAGCCAAGGAGCGGTGAACACTGAAGCTTTCTTT. The V call is TRBV3-1 (or the pseudogene TRBV3-2), the J call TRBJ1-1; D gene unclear. Germline CDR1 LGHDT, CDR2 YNNKEL (reference sequence). The CDR3 has 14 amino acids. Trimming shortened V by 1 base and J by 0 bases, and 6 bases separated the two germline ends.

The chain employs TRBV6-1 and TRBJ1-2; D is perhaps TRBD1 (5 bases). Trimming took off 3 bases at V and 4 bases at J, with 15 bases between the two ends. Germline CDR1 reads MNHNS; CDR2 reads SASEGT. This CDR3 has 15 amino acids. CDR3 DNA sequence: TGTGCCAGCAGTGAGGTTGTTGGGGCTGGCTATGGCTACACCTTC. It is translated as CASSEVVGAGYGYTF.

The chain joins TRBV9 to TRBJ1-5; 7 positions agree with TRBD1. Trimming removed 3 bases from V and 10 bases from J; junction bases left unmatched: 16. Germline CDR1 reads SGDLS; CDR2 reads YYNGEE. This CDR3 is 16 amino acids long. In DNA form, the CDR3 reads TGTGCCAGCAGCGGGGGAATGGACAGGACTGGGGGACCCCAGCATTTT. As protein: CASSGGMDRTGGPQHF.

This rearrangement joins TRBV11-2 to TRBJ1-1; TRBD1 matches at 7 bases. With V trimmed by 4 bases and J by 7 bases, 6 bases remained unmatched. CDR1 is SGHAT and CDR2 is FQNNGV in the germline V gene. This CDR3 is built from 13 residues. CDR3 sequence: CASSSLWTGEAFF. The CDR3 DNA follows: TGTGCCAGCAGCTCACTTTGGACAGGTGAAGCTTTCTTT.

The rearrangement links TRBV19 to TRBJ1-4, with 8 bases lining up with TRBD1. CDR3 size: 14 residues. Per germline, CDR1 LNHDA and CDR2 SQIVND (reference sequence). V shed 5 bases, J shed 5 bases, and the junction held 4 bases outside the gene matches. The CDR3, as DNA: TGTGCCAGTAGTCTCACAGGGGGGAATGAAAAACTGTTTTTT. Amino acid sequence: CASSLTGGNEKLFF.

J is TRBJ2-5 and V is TRBV6-2 or TRBV6-3; either TRBD1 or TRBD2 may supply D (5 bases each). The V gene's germline CDR1 is MNHEY and CDR2 SVGEGT. V dropped 5 bases and J dropped 1 base, with 20 bases sitting between them. The CDR3 sequence is 17 residues long. CDR3 loop: CASSPEGIRTIQETQYF. CDR3 coding DNA: TGTGCCAGCAGTCCCGAGGGGATACGGACAATCCAAGAGACCCAGTACTTC.

This clone showed up just once. The chain links TRBV5-4 to TRBJ2-2, with D possibly being TRBD1 (5 bases). CDR3 length: 15 amino acids. Germline V CDR1 and CDR2: SGHNT, YYREEE (reference sequence). With 3 bases removed from V and 0 bases from J, the gap between germline ends came to 9 bases. The CDR3 region has the DNA TGTGCCAGCAGCTCTCAGGGATCGAACACCGGGGAGCTGTTTTTT. Its translation is CASSSQGSNTGELFF.

DNA of the CDR3: TGCGCCAGTCAGACAGGAAACACCGGGGAGCTGTTTTTT. It specifies CASQTGNTGELFF. The chain carries TRBV5-1 and TRBJ2-2; D perhaps matches TRBD1 (6 bases). Germline CDR1 and CDR2: SGHRS and YFSETQ. The length of the CDR3 is 13 residues. Trimming removed 8 bases from V and 2 bases from J, with 10 bases in between.

The rearrangement links TRBV10-3 to TRBJ2-7; TRBD1 is a possible D gene (6 bases). CDR3 size: 14 residues. The V end lost 6 bases, the J end lost 1 base, and 13 bases lay between the germline ends. The germline V gene has CDR1 ENHRY and CDR2 SYGVKD. CDR3 sequence: CAISTRTVSYEQYF. DNA for the CDR3: TGTGCCATCAGCACCCGGACAGTTTCCTACGAGCAGTACTTC.

The gene calls are TRBV10-2 and TRBJ1-1, with 7 bases identical to TRBD1. This CDR3 has 15 amino acids. The V gene's germline CDR1 is WSHSY and CDR2 SAAADI. V shed 6 bases, J shed 11 bases, and the junction held 18 bases outside the gene matches. CDR3 DNA: TGCGCCAGCAGGATAACCGCAGGACAGGAAAAGCGGGCTTTCTTT. It yields the protein CASRITAGQEKRAFF.

The chain uses TRBV12-3 or TRBV12-4 and TRBJ2-7; D is uncertain. The CDR3 is 13 residues long. Trimming took 4 bases from V and 0 from J, leaving 7 bases between them. The CDR3 nucleotides are TGTGCCAGCAGTTCAGACTTCTCCTACGAGCAGTACTTC. Translated: CASSSDFSYEQYF.